The rows below give T cell receptor beta chains drawn from one sample of a study of tumor-infiltrating lymphocytes in glioblastoma multiforme. TCRdb re-derived calls from the multiplex PCR reads in MiXCR, one entry per CDR3 protein. The table includes about 32,000 distinct CDR3 sequences, under 70% detected once. Specimen: brain tumor tissue. These receptors were taken from a male donor with glioblastoma. Each CDR3 is given with its conserved first and last residue. D genes are given only for firm matches. Clone sizes are given selectively: once, few, many, or a class where the clone is expanded.

clone_size: -; d_call: -; j_call: TRBJ2-1; v_call: TRBV6-4; cdr3_aa: CASSDVPRDEQSF
clone_size: many; d_call: TRBD1; j_call: TRBJ2-7; v_call: TRBV29-1; cdr3_aa: CSVRQGNYYEQYF
clone_size: -; d_call: TRBD1; j_call: TRBJ1-5; v_call: TRBV10-2; cdr3_aa: CASRPLVTGDHPQHF
clone_size: few; d_call: -; j_call: TRBJ1-2; v_call: TRBV20-1; cdr3_aa: CSASTSGDANYGYTF
clone_size: many; d_call: -; j_call: TRBJ2-6; v_call: TRBV12-3/TRBV12-4; cdr3_aa: CASSPRTQLPSGANVLTF
clone_size: -; d_call: -; j_call: TRBJ2-7; v_call: TRBV20-1; cdr3_aa: CSAGKGSGNYKQYF
clone_size: many; d_call: -; j_call: TRBJ2-5; v_call: TRBV5-5; cdr3_aa: CASSFRGSTQETQYF
clone_size: medium-sized; d_call: -; j_call: TRBJ1-2; v_call: TRBV29-1; cdr3_aa: CSVDLKDDYGYTF
clone_size: -; d_call: -; j_call: TRBJ1-2; v_call: TRBV6-1; cdr3_aa: CASGQGGGYCYTF
clone_size: -; d_call: TRBD1; j_call: TRBJ1-2; v_call: TRBV29-1; cdr3_aa: CSVEEGIGGKDTF
clone_size: many; d_call: -; j_call: TRBJ2-5; v_call: TRBV14; cdr3_aa: CASSRTAPGTQYF
clone_size: -; d_call: -; j_call: TRBJ2-7; v_call: TRBV11-3; cdr3_aa: CANSLERGVRGEQYF
clone_size: few; d_call: -; j_call: TRBJ2-7; v_call: TRBV2; cdr3_aa: CASSNPFYEQYF
clone_size: many; d_call: -; j_call: TRBJ1-1; v_call: TRBV12-3/TRBV12-4; cdr3_aa: CASSSMGHPEAFF
clone_size: -; d_call: -; j_call: TRBJ2-1; v_call: TRBV6-2/TRBV6-3; cdr3_aa: CASSYPGSSFGIELSSYNEQLF
clone_size: -; d_call: TRBD1; j_call: TRBJ1-1; v_call: TRBV29-1; cdr3_aa: CSARHGDRAEAFF
clone_size: -; d_call: TRBD2; j_call: TRBJ2-7; v_call: TRBV6-1; cdr3_aa: CASSEVLSAGVYKQYF
clone_size: -; d_call: TRBD2; j_call: TRBJ2-7; v_call: TRBV5-4; cdr3_aa: CASSFPGTSGSYWWEQYF
clone_size: many; d_call: -; j_call: TRBJ2-2; v_call: TRBV29-1; cdr3_aa: CSYVRGQGGELFF
clone_size: -; d_call: -; j_call: TRBJ2-1; v_call: TRBV4-2; cdr3_aa: CASSQHAGACNEQFF
clone_size: -; d_call: TRBD1; j_call: TRBJ2-1; v_call: TRBV7-9; cdr3_aa: CASSSWTGLGNEQFF
clone_size: -; d_call: TRBD1; j_call: TRBJ2-7; v_call: TRBV6-1; cdr3_aa: CASSVGTGVSEQYF
clone_size: -; d_call: -; j_call: TRBJ2-2; v_call: TRBV12-3/TRBV12-4; cdr3_aa: CASSQQGGRTGELSF
clone_size: medium-sized; d_call: -; j_call: TRBJ2-1; v_call: TRBV11-3; cdr3_aa: CASSLAGAYNEQFF
clone_size: few; d_call: TRBD1; j_call: TRBJ1-6; v_call: TRBV4-1; cdr3_aa: CASSQDGQGNSPLHF
clone_size: -; d_call: -; j_call: TRBJ2-7; v_call: TRBV20-1; cdr3_aa: CSTRVSAGEQYF
clone_size: -; d_call: -; j_call: TRBJ2-3; v_call: TRBV21-1; cdr3_aa: CATTRLAGFTDRQYF
clone_size: -; d_call: -; j_call: TRBJ2-3; v_call: TRBV11-1; cdr3_aa: CASSLGRGTDTQYF
clone_size: few; d_call: TRBD2; j_call: TRBJ2-1; v_call: TRBV20-1; cdr3_aa: CSASRPGLAGMNEQF
clone_size: medium-sized; d_call: -; j_call: TRBJ1-5; v_call: TRBV6-1; cdr3_aa: CASSLTPRQPQHF
clone_size: -; d_call: TRBD2; j_call: TRBJ2-1; v_call: TRBV7-2; cdr3_aa: CASSSYPSGIYEQFF
clone_size: -; d_call: -; j_call: TRBJ1-1; v_call: TRBV10-3; cdr3_aa: CAISETGEGTEALF
clone_size: -; d_call: -; j_call: TRBJ2-6; v_call: TRBV20-1; cdr3_aa: CSASPGQCSGANVLSF
clone_size: -; d_call: TRBD2; j_call: TRBJ2-1; v_call: TRBV5-1; cdr3_aa: CANSTGLVYNEQFF
clone_size: many; d_call: -; j_call: TRBJ2-1; v_call: TRBV6-1; cdr3_aa: CASCRVSGYNEQFF
clone_size: -; d_call: -; j_call: TRBJ2-5; v_call: TRBV6-5; cdr3_aa: CVSSYSSGSETQYF
clone_size: -; d_call: -; j_call: TRBJ2-7; v_call: TRBV5-6; cdr3_aa: CASILLSANYEQYF
clone_size: few; d_call: -; j_call: TRBJ2-3; v_call: TRBV4-3; cdr3_aa: CASSQERKRVDTQYF
clone_size: -; d_call: TRBD2; j_call: TRBJ2-7; v_call: TRBV20-1; cdr3_aa: CSARLAGEIEQYF
clone_size: -; d_call: -; j_call: TRBJ2-1; v_call: TRBV11-2; cdr3_aa: CVSSLDMGNEEFF
clone_size: many; d_call: -; j_call: TRBJ2-7; v_call: TRBV6-5; cdr3_aa: CASSHPRGLSYEQYF
clone_size: -; d_call: TRBD1; j_call: TRBJ1-1; v_call: TRBV5-4; cdr3_aa: CASSLAPGGEAFF
clone_size: -; d_call: -; j_call: TRBJ2-1; v_call: TRBV6-1; cdr3_aa: CANSVGTRNRDEHFF